The clone carrying this T cell receptor beta chain was recorded once. The CDR3 runs to 18 residues. J was trimmed by 3 bases and V by 5 bases; bases with no gene match: 17. Per germline, CDR1 SGHRS and CDR2 YFSETQ. The source of the sample is a study of sequential checkpoint blockade in melanoma. At the level of the study: Randomization was 1:1 between first-line nivolumab→ipilimumab and ipilimumab→nivolumab. Each arm's sequence ended with maintenance nivolumab.

The treatment is: randomized to nivolumab then ipilimumab (arm A) or the reverse (arm B). From thawed PBMCs, live CD3+CD8+ cells negative for CD19 and CD56 were sorted. Only in-frame clones appear in the TCRdb table, and some are missing; sequencing was by immunoSEQ multiplex PCR. The sample has 17,000 or so clones; approximately 70% are singletons. The TCR sequence derives from a human donor with melanoma. The chain has TRBV5-1 and TRBJ1-3; 7 bases are shared with TRBD1. Specimen: CD8+ T cells sorted from blood (inferred from file names), collected from a patient given nivolumab and ipilimumab in sequence. For the CDR3, the DNA is TGCGCCAGCAGTTTTTCTCTTCCTACAGGGGATGGTGGAAACACCATATATTTT. Translation gives CASSFSLPTGDGGNTIYF.